Listed below are T cell receptor beta chains from one sample, sequenced in a study of T cells after yellow fever vaccination. Via MiXCR, TCRdb re-called the 5' RACE reads, giving one row per CDR3 protein. The sample holds around 600,000 distinct CDR3 sequences, about 12% seen once. The sample here was PBMCs, taken on the day of the yellow fever booster vaccination. These receptors all come from a man aged 30 to 39 who received the YFV17D yellow fever vaccine. Both conserved end residues are part of each CDR3. A D gene is named only where the DNA matches it firmly.

TRBJ2-1	TRBD2	18	TRBV14	CASRPGLAGSSSYNEQFF
TRBJ2-2	NA	15	TRBV20-1	CSARDPDRPTGELFF
TRBJ1-6	NA	16	TRBV4-2	CASRVLQGGNNSPLHF
TRBJ2-2	TRBD2	18	TRBV7-2	CASSLRLAGGGNTGELFF
TRBJ2-2	NA	17	TRBV5-1	CASSLASGPPNTGELFF
TRBJ2-7	NA	13	TRBV12-3/TRBV12-4	CASSLGRVEEQYF
TRBJ2-1	NA	15	TRBV7-2	CASSLDGARRAEQFF
TRBJ1-1	NA	15	TRBV11-2	CASSLGRSGATEAFF
TRBJ2-7	NA	15	TRBV20-1	CSARDPQGRAYEQYF
TRBJ2-4	NA	17	TRBV12-3/TRBV12-4	CASSFGSNIGAKNIQYF
TRBJ2-7	NA	13	TRBV6-6	CACGRDGTYEQYF
TRBJ2-7	TRBD2	14	TRBV6-1	CASSSGTSGKEQYF
TRBJ2-1	NA	15	TRBV7-8	CASSSGGGMVNEQFF